The clone carrying this T cell receptor beta chain was counted a few times. The data were taken from a study of blood T cells in healthy people across ages. Then a second PCR, running roughly 6 to 12 cycles, was carried out with a sample-barcoded 5' primer and a J-beta primer mix. TCRdb reprocessed the 5' RACE reads via MiXCR and lists one record per CDR3 protein. This sample yields roughly 800,000 distinct CDR3 sequences, of which 58% are seen a single time; 20% to 25% belongs to the top ten. Trimming shortened V by 4 bases and J by 6 bases, and 13 bases separated the two germline ends. The CDR3 covers 13 residues. CDR1 and CDR2 from the germline V gene are SGHTA and FQGNSA. Individuals who donated were healthy Caucasians from Russia aged roughly 6 to 100.

The material sequenced was blood. V is TRBV7-2 and J is TRBJ2-7; possible D gene TRBD2, 6 bases. The TCR was taken from a man between 25 and 39 years old in good health. CDR3 nucleotide sequence: TGTGCCAGCAGCTCCGAGGGGCGGGGCGAGCAGTACTTC. This sequence encodes CASSSEGRGEQYF.